This TCR beta chain was found in a study of blood T cells in healthy people across ages. Germline V gene data show CDR1 as SQVTM and CDR2 as ANQGSEA. The CDR3 is made up of 13 amino acids. V dropped 7 bases and J dropped 1 base, with 13 bases sitting between them. Staff drew around 10 milliliters of peripheral blood from each donor. It was with a sample-barcoded 5' primer and a J-beta primer mix that a second PCR of about 6 to 12 cycles was run. MiXCR, run by TCRdb on the 5' RACE reads, gives a single entry per CDR3 protein. This sample yields roughly 1,300,000 distinct CDR3 sequences, of which approximately 63% are seen a single time; 5.5% to 8% belongs to the top ten.

The receptor's source is a young man in good health. Material for sequencing was blood. The chain recombines TRBV29-1 with TRBJ1-1; D is unresolved. The CDR3 coding sequence is TGCAGCGCCCGTCCGAACGGGAACACTGAAGCTTTCTTT. Protein sequence: CSARPNGNTEAFF.